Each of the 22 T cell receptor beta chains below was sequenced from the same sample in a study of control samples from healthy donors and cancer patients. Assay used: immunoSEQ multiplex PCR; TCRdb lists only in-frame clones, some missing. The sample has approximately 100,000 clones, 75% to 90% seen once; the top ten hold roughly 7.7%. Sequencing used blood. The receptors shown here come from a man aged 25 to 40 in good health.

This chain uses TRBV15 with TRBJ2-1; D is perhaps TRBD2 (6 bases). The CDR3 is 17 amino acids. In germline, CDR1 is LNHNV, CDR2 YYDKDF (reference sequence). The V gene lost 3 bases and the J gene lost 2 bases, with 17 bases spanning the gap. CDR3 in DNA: TGTGCCACCAGCAGCGGTGCTCTGGGGGAGGCCTACAATGAGCAGTTCTTC. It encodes CATSSGALGEAYNEQFF.

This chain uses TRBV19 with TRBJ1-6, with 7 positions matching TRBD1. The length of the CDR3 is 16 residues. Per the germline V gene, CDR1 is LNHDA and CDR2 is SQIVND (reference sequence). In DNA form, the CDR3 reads TGTGCATCAAAGAGGACAGGAGGGGTAGTGGATTCACCCCTCCACTTT. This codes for CASKRTGGVVDSPLHF.

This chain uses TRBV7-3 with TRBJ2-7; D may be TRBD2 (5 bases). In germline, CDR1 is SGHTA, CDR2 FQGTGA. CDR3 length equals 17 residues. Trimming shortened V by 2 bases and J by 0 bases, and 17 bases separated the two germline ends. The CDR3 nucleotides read TGTGCCAGCAGCTTAGGACTTTTGGGGAACAGCTCCTACGAGCAGTACGTC. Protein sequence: CASSLGLLGNSSYEQYV.

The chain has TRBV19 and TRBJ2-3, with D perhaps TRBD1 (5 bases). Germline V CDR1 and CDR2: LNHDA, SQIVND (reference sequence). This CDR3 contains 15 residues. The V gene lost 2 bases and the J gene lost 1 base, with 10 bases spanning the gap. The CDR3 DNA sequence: TGTGCCAGTAGTATACAGGGCTCAGGCACAGATACGCAGTATTTT. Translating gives CASSIQGSGTDTQYF.

The CDR3 spells CASSLAGGEQFF. CDR3 nucleotide sequence: TGTGCCAGCAGCTTAGCTGGGGGAGAGCAGTTCTTC. The V call is TRBV11-3, the J call TRBJ2-1, with D perhaps given as TRBD1 or TRBD2 (5 bases each). CDR3 length: 12 residues. Germline CDR1 and CDR2: SGHNT and YENEEA. Trimming took 1 base from V and 10 from J, leaving 8 bases between them.

The CDR3 nucleotides read TGCAGTGCTAGTGGACAGGGTGACCAAGAGACCCAGTACTTC. Translation gives CSASGQGDQETQYF. This chain uses TRBV20-1 with TRBJ2-5; 8 positions agree with TRBD1. J lost 0 bases, V lost 3 bases, and 3 bases had no gene match. This CDR3 contains 14 residues. CDR1 is DFQATT and CDR2 is SNEGSKA in the germline V gene (reference sequence).

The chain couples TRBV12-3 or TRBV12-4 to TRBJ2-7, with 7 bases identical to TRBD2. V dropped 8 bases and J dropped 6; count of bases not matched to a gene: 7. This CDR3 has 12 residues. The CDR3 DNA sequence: TGTGCCAGCGGGCGGGAGTCGGGCGAGCAGTACTTC. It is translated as CASGRESGEQYF.

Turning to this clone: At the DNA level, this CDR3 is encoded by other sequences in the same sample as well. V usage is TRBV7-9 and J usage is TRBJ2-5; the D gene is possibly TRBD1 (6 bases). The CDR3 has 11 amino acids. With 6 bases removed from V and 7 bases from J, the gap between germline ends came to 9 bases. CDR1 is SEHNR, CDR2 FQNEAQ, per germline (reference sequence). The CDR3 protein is CASSSRGTQYF. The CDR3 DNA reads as TGTGCCAGCAGTAGCAGGGGGACCCAGTACTTC.

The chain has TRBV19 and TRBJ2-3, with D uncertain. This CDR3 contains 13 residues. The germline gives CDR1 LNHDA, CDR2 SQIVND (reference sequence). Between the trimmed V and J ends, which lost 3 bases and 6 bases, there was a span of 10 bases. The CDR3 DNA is TGTGCCAGTAGTATTTTCAGGTGGGATACGCAGTATTTT. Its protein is CASSIFRWDTQYF.

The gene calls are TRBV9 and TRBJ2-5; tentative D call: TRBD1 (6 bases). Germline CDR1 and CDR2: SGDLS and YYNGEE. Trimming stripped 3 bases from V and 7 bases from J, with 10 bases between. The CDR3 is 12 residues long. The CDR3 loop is CASSEAQGTQYF. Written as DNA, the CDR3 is TGTGCCAGCAGCGAAGCACAGGGGACCCAGTACTTC.

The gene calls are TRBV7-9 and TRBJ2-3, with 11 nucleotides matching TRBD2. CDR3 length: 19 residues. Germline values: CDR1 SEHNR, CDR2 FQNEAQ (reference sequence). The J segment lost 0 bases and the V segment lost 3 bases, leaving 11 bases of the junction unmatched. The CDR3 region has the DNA TGTGCCAGCAGCTTTGGGACTAGCGGCGCTTCCGCTAGCACAGATACGCAGTATTTT. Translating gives CASSFGTSGASASTDTQYF.

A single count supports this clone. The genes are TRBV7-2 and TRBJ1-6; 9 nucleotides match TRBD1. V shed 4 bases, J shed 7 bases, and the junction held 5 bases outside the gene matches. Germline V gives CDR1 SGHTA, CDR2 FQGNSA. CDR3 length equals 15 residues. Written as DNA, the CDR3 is TGTGCCAGCAGCTCGGACAGGGGAGGAAATTCACCCCTCCACTTT. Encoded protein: CASSSDRGGNSPLHF. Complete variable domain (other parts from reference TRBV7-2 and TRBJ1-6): GAGVSQSPSNKVTEKGKDVELRCDPISGHTALYWYRQSLGQGLEFLIYFQGNSAPDKSGLPSDRFSAERTGGSVSTLTIQRTQQEDSAVYLCASSSDRGGNSPLHFGNGTRLTVT.

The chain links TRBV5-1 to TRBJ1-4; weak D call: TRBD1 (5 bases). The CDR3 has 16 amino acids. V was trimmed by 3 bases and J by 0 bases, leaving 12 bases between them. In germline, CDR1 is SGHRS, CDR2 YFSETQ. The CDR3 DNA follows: TGCGCCAGCAGCTCCCCCGGGGGGACAACTAATGAAAAACTGTTTTTT. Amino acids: CASSSPGGTTNEKLFF.

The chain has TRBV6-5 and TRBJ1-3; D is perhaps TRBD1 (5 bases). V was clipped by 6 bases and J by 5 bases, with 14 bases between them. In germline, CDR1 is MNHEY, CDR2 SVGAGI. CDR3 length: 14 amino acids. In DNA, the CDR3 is TGTGCCAGCAGGGACACCTTCCTGAGAAACACCATATATTTT. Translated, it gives CASRDTFLRNTIYF.

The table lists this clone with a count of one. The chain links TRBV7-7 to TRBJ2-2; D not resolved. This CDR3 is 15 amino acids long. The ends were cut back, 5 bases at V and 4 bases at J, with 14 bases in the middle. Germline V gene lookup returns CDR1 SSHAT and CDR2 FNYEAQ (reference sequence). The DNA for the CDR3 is TGTGCCAGCAGCACAAACTACCCAGGCACCGGGGAGCTGTTTTTT. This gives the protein CASSTNYPGTGELFF.

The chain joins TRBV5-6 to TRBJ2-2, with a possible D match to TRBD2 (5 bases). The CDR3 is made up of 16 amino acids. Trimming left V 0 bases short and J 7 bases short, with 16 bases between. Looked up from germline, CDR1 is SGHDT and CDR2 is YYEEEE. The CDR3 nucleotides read TGTGCCAGCAGCTTGGGGGCGAGGGCGAATCTCGGGGAGCTGTTTTTT. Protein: CASSLGARANLGELFF.

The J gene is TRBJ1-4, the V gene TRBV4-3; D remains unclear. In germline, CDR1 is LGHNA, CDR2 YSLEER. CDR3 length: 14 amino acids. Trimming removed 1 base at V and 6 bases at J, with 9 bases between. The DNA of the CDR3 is TGCGCCAGCAGCCAAGCGATCGAAGATGAAAAACTGTTTTTT. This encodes CASSQAIEDEKLFF.

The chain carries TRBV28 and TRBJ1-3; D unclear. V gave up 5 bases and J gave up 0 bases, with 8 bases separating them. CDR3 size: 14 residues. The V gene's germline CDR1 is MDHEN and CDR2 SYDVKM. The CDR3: CASSKTSSGNTIYF. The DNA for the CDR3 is TGTGCCAGCAGTAAAACAAGCTCTGGAAACACCATATATTTT.

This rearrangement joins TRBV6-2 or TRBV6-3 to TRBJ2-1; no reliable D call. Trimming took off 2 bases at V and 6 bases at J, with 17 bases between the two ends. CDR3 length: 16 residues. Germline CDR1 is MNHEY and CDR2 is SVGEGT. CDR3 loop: CASSYRSVVRGNEQFF. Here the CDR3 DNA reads TGTGCCAGCAGTTACAGGTCGGTAGTGAGAGGCAATGAGCAGTTCTTC.

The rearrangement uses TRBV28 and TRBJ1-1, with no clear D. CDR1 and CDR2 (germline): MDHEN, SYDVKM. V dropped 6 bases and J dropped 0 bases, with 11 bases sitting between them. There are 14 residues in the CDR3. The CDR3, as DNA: TGTGCCAGCAGAACAACAGCCTTGAACACTGAAGCTTTCTTT. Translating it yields CASRTTALNTEAFF.

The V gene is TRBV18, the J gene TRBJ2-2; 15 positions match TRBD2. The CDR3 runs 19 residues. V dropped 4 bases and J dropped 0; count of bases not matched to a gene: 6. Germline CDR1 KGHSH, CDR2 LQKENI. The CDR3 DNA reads TGTGCCAGCTCACGGGGACTAGCGGGAGGCGATACGAACACCGGGGAGCTGTTTTTT. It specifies CASSRGLAGGDTNTGELFF.

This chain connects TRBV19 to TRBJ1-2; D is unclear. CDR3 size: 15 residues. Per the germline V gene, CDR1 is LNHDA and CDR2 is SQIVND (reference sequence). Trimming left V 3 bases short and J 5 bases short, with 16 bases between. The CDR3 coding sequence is TGTGCCAGTAGTATGTCCAGCCTAATCGTGTATGGCTACACCTTC. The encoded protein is CASSMSSLIVYGYTF.